Below are 5 T cell receptor beta chains sequenced from a single sample in a study of blood T cell repertoires in COVID-19 (dated by TCRdb to 2019 to 2021). The method behind the library was the immunoSEQ multiplex PCR assay. The clones in this table, taken by TCRdb from immuneACCESS, are in-frame only. Not every clone is retained; where verified, under half of the shortfall comes from an unresolved V gene, and the cause of the rest is unknown. The sample data list approximately 150,000 clones, and around four fifths of these were observed just once. The ten largest make up roughly 8% of the sample. Sequenced material: PBMCs or T cells enriched from blood (not recorded which). Every receptor here comes from a woman between 50 and 59 years old who had recovered from COVID-19.

Only a few counts were recorded for this clone. The chain combines TRBV19 with TRBJ2-3; 9 bases agree with TRBD1. The junction had 5 bases not matched to a gene; V was cut back by 6 bases and J by 4 bases. The CDR3 runs 14 residues. Germline assignment: CDR1 LNHDA and CDR2 SQIVND (reference sequence). The DNA for the CDR3 is TGTGCCAGTAGGGACAGGGGTCGCGCAGATACGCAGTATTTT. Its translation: CASRDRGRADTQYF.

This chain connects TRBV9 to TRBJ1-3; unclear D gene. The CDR3 runs to 11 residues. Germline V gene lookup returns CDR1 SGDLS and CDR2 YYNGEE. The ends were cut back, 4 bases at V and 4 bases at J, with 3 bases in the middle. CDR3 sequence reads: CASSPGNTIYF. The CDR3 DNA reads TGTGCCAGCAGCCCGGGAAACACCATATATTTT. The full variable domain, in which reference TRBV9 and TRBJ1-3 provide the parts outside the CDR3, is DSGVTQTPKHLITATGQRVTLRCSPRSGDLSVYWYQQSLDQGLQFLIQYYNGEERAKGNILERFSAQQFPDLHSELNLSSLELGDSALYFCASSPGNTIYFGEGSWLTVV.

The gene calls are TRBV11-3 and TRBJ2-3; 8 bases agree with TRBD1. CDR3 length: 16 residues. The V segment lost 5 bases and the J segment 0 bases; nucleotides outside the gene matches: 7. The germline V gene encodes CDR1 SGHNT and CDR2 YENEEA. CDR3 sequence reads: CASSGQGQLSTDTQYF. CDR3 coding DNA: TGTGCCAGCAGCGGACAGGGACAGTTAAGCACAGATACGCAGTATTTT.

This clone was picked up a small number of times. Additional DNA sequences in this sample encode the identical CDR3. This CDR3 is CASSSGETQYF. For the CDR3, the DNA is TGTGCCAGCAGCAGCGGTGAGACCCAGTACTTC. The J gene is TRBJ2-5, the V gene TRBV7-9; tentative D call: TRBD2 (5 bases). CDR3 size: 11 residues. Trimming left V 5 bases short and J 5 bases short, with 6 bases between. Germline V lookup: CDR1 SEHNR, CDR2 FQNEAQ (reference sequence).

The rearrangement links TRBV5-1 to TRBJ1-1; 11 bases are a match to TRBD1. The V gene's germline CDR1 is SGHRS and CDR2 YFSETQ. The CDR3 is 14 amino acids. The ends lost 3 bases at V and 11 bases at J; junction bases unmatched: 9. Here the CDR3 reads CASSWGQGEGGAFF. Here the CDR3 DNA reads TGCGCCAGCAGCTGGGGACAGGGGGAAGGAGGGGCTTTCTTT.